What follows are 20 T cell receptor beta chains derived from one specimen sequenced in a study of blood T cell repertoires in COVID-19. Here immunoSEQ multiplex PCR was the method, and the copy in TCRdb shows in-frame clones only, minus some. Here the sample spans around 140,000 clones, more than 75% being singletons. The source material was peripheral blood. The receptors shown here come from a woman in her seventies with COVID-19, enrolled during active disease.

V and J are TRBV28 and TRBJ1-5, with D tentatively TRBD1 (5 bases). Trimming pared 6 bases from V and 2 bases from J, leaving 14 bases between. The CDR3 has 15 residues. CDR1 and CDR2 from the germline V gene are MDHEN and SYDVKM. CDR3 DNA sequence: TGTGCCAGCAGCCCCGGGGGGAGGCGCAATCAGCCCCAGCATTTT. Its translation is CASSPGGRRNQPQHF. The full variable domain, rest sourced from reference TRBV28 and TRBJ1-5, is DVKVTQSSRYLVKRTGEKVFLECVQDMDHENMFWYRQDPGLGLRLIYFSYDVKMKEKGDIPEGYSVSREKKERFSLILESASTNQTSMYLCASSPGGRRNQPQHFGDGTRLSIL.

The genes are TRBV3-1 (or the pseudogene TRBV3-2) and TRBJ1-3; D not certain. This CDR3 is built from 15 residues. Germline assignment: CDR1 LGHDT and CDR2 YNNKEL (reference sequence). Trimming removed 5 bases at V and 1 base at J, with 12 bases between. The CDR3 is CASSFASGSGNTIYF. The DNA of the CDR3 is TGTGCCAGCAGCTTTGCCAGTGGTTCTGGAAACACCATATATTTT.

This clone was seen a few times. The chain joins TRBV2 to TRBJ1-1; the D is unclear. Looked up from germline, CDR1 is SNHLY and CDR2 is FYNNEI. There are 17 residues in the CDR3. Between the trimmed V and J ends, which lost 6 bases and 3 bases, there was a span of 23 bases. The CDR3 reads CASSYGYNGRVDTEAFF. CDR3 nucleotide sequence: TGTGCCAGCAGCTACGGATATAACGGCCGGGTGGACACTGAAGCTTTCTTT. Drawing the rest from reference TRBV2 and TRBJ1-1, the complete variable domain is EPEVTQTPSHQVTQMGQEVILRCVPISNHLYFYWYRQILGQKVEFLVSFYNNEISEKSEIFDDQFSVERPDGSNFTLKIRSTKLEDSAMYFCASSYGYNGRVDTEAFFGQGTRLTVV.

This clone showed up just once. For the CDR3, the DNA is TGTGCCAGCAGTTTATTGATCAGGGCAGGGGGCCGGCAGTACTTC. It is translated as CASSLLIRAGGRQYF. This chain connects TRBV28 to TRBJ2-7, with TRBD1 matching 8 bases. CDR3 length: 15 amino acids. V shed 1 base and J 9 bases; nucleotides not matched to a gene: 11. The germline V gene encodes CDR1 MDHEN and CDR2 SYDVKM. The complete variable domain, with remaining parts taken from reference TRBV28 and TRBJ2-7, reads DVKVTQSSRYLVKRTGEKVFLECVQDMDHENMFWYRQDPGLGLRLIYFSYDVKMKEKGDIPEGYSVSREKKERFSLILESASTNQTSMYLCASSLLIRAGGRQYFGPGTRLTVT.

The genes are TRBV10-3 and TRBJ1-3; a weak D match, TRBD1 (6 bases). There are 16 residues in the CDR3. Germline V CDR1 and CDR2: ENHRY, SYGVKD. Between the trimmed V and J ends, which lost 11 bases and 2 bases, there was a span of 22 bases. The CDR3 region has the DNA TGTGCCGGAAGACAGGACTTAGGACGGCCTGGAAACACCATATATTTT. It encodes CAGRQDLGRPGNTIYF.

This clone has a handful of counts. The CDR3 DNA is TGTGCCAGCAGCCTTGACAGGGGGCAAGCTTTCTTT. It specifies CASSLDRGQAFF. The chain is built from TRBV6-5 and TRBJ1-1, with 10 nucleotides matching TRBD1. From germline, CDR1 is MNHEY and CDR2 SVGAGI. This CDR3 is 12 amino acids long. With 6 bases clipped from V and 9 bases from J, the junction kept 4 bases outside the gene matches.

This sequence joins TRBV5-5 and TRBJ2-7; D unclear. The ends were cut back, 7 bases at V and 4 bases at J, with 15 bases in the middle. The CDR3 consists of 13 residues. From germline, CDR1 is SGHKS and CDR2 YYEKEE (reference sequence). The CDR3 reads CASFPRVSYEQYF. In nucleotides, the CDR3 is TGTGCCAGCTTCCCCCGGGTTTCTTACGAGCAGTACTTC.

This sequence joins TRBV30 and TRBJ1-1; a possible D gene is TRBD1 (6 bases). The CDR3 length is 12 residues. Germline lookup yields CDR1 GTSNPN and CDR2 SVGIG (reference sequence). Trimming took off 5 bases at V and 6 bases at J, with 13 bases between the two ends. The DNA of the CDR3 is TGTGCCTGGGTTGGGGGGGCATCTGAAGCTTTCTTT. It yields the protein CAWVGGASEAFF.

The chain recombines TRBV2 with TRBJ1-5, with 7 positions matching TRBD1. The J segment lost 6 bases and the V segment lost 4 bases, leaving 6 bases of the junction unmatched. The CDR3 has 14 residues. CDR1 and CDR2 from the germline V gene are SNHLY and FYNNEI. The CDR3 reads CASSGQGLVQPQHF. CDR3 nucleotides: TGTGCCAGCAGTGGACAGGGATTGGTTCAGCCCCAGCATTTT.

The chain joins TRBV6-5 to TRBJ1-2; 11 nucleotides match TRBD1. This CDR3 region has 15 residues. From germline, CDR1 is MNHEY and CDR2 SVGAGI. After removal of 6 bases from V and 2 bases from J, the junction contained 5 bases not matched to a gene. Here the CDR3 reads CASSRGDRGNYGYTF. The CDR3 region has the DNA TGTGCCAGCAGCAGGGGGGACAGGGGGAACTATGGCTACACCTTC.

The rearrangement uses TRBV30 and TRBJ2-5; the match to TRBD2 covers 9 bases. Trimming removed 4 bases from V and 2 bases from J; junction bases left unmatched: 5. CDR1 is GTSNPN, CDR2 SVGIG, per germline (reference sequence). This CDR3 region has 14 residues. The DNA of the CDR3 is TGTGCCTGGAATCTAGCGGGGAGGCAAGAGACCCAGTACTTC. Amino acids: CAWNLAGRQETQYF.

The chain uses TRBV19 and TRBJ2-5; 8 bases line up with TRBD1. The V gene end was trimmed by 1 base and the J gene end by 5 bases; junction bases not matched to a gene: 6. CDR1 and CDR2 from the germline V gene are LNHDA and SQIVND (reference sequence). The CDR3 loop spans 15 amino acids. The CDR3 spells CASSIGSGGRETQYF. CDR3 nucleotides: TGTGCCAGTAGTATAGGTTCAGGGGGCCGGGAGACCCAGTACTTC.

The rearrangement joins TRBV12-3 or TRBV12-4 to TRBJ2-7, with D possibly matching TRBD1 (5 bases). The V end was cut by 2 bases, the J end by 4 bases, with 9 bases between. There are 13 residues in the CDR3. The CDR3 DNA follows: TGTGCCAGCAGTTTATGGCAGGGTTACGAGCAGTACTTC. It encodes CASSLWQGYEQYF.

This clone appeared a few times. V and J are TRBV5-1 and TRBJ2-7; 11 nucleotides agree with TRBD2. The CDR3 is 13 amino acids. The germline V gene has CDR1 SGHRS and CDR2 YFSETQ. The ends lost 3 bases at V and 4 bases at J; junction bases unmatched: 0. DNA of the CDR3: TGCGCCAGCAGCTGGACTAGCGGGTACGAGCAGTACTTC. Residues: CASSWTSGYEQYF.

This chain joins TRBV7-2 and TRBJ1-6; 8 positions agree with TRBD1. The CDR3 is 15 residues long. Germline-derived CDR1 and CDR2 are SGHTA and FQGNSA. Trimming took 4 bases from V and 7 from J; bases not matched to a gene: 6. In nucleotides, the CDR3 is TGTGCCAGCAGCTATCTACAGGGGGGGAATTCACCCCTCCACTTT. This translates into CASSYLQGGNSPLHF.

The V gene is TRBV7-8, the J gene TRBJ2-5, with 7 bases fitting TRBD1. Germline V lookup: CDR1 SGHVS, CDR2 FQNEAQ. With V trimmed by 5 bases and J by 1 base, 4 bases remained unmatched. This CDR3 comprises 14 residues. CDR3 coding DNA: TGTGCCAGCAGCCCTACAGGGGCCCAAGAGACCCAGTACTTC. Amino acid sequence: CASSPTGAQETQYF.

This rearrangement joins TRBV7-9 to TRBJ1-5, with D perhaps TRBD1 (5 bases). V lost 3 bases and J lost 0, with 15 bases in between. Germline-derived CDR1 and CDR2 are SEHNR and FQNEAQ (reference sequence). This CDR3 spans 17 amino acids. In DNA, the CDR3 is TGTGCCAGCAGCTTCTCCCCACCCGGGGGTAGCAATCAGCCCCAGCATTTT. It translates to CASSFSPPGGSNQPQHF.

The CDR3 DNA is TGTGCCAGAAGACCCAGGACCAGGGAGGTCTATGGCTACACCTTC. This sequence encodes CARRPRTREVYGYTF. This chain links TRBV5-3 with TRBJ1-2, with D possibly TRBD1 on 5 matching bases. TRBV5-3 is identified as an open reading frame with a role that is uncertain. The CDR3 totals 15 residues. Trimming cost V 5 bases and J 4 bases, with 18 bases left between them.

This sequence joins TRBV30 and TRBJ2-5; D is possibly TRBD2 (6 bases). The length of the CDR3 is 13 residues. Germline V lookup: CDR1 GTSNPN, CDR2 SVGIG (reference sequence). V dropped 0 bases and J dropped 5 bases, with 10 bases sitting between them. The CDR3: CAWSVSGGETQYF. In DNA, the CDR3 is TGTGCCTGGAGTGTCTCTGGGGGGGAGACCCAGTACTTC.

V gene TRBV6-6 combines with J gene TRBJ2-7; 10 bases agree with TRBD1. The CDR3 totals 14 residues. Germline CDR1 MNHNY, CDR2 SVGAGI (reference sequence). Trimming cost V 6 bases and J 0 bases; bases outside gene matches: 2. CDR3 sequence (DNA): TGTGCCAGCAGGGGACAGGGGACCTCCTACGAGCAGTACTTC. This sequence encodes CASRGQGTSYEQYF.